A single sample gave rise to the 15 T cell receptor beta chains below, sequenced in a study of blood T cell repertoires in COVID-19. TCRdb's table, derived via immunoSEQ multiplex PCR, lists solely in-frame clones and lacks some. The profile shows 56,000 or so clones, around nine tenths of them singletons. The sample consisted of peripheral blood. Every receptor here comes from a woman over 75 with active COVID-19.

This rearrangement joins TRBV4-3 to TRBJ2-2; 7 bases line up with TRBD2. Losses at the gene ends were 0 bases for V and 2 bases for J; bases not matched to a gene: 6. CDR3 length: 17 amino acids. The germline V gene has CDR1 LGHNA and CDR2 YSLEER. CDR3 loop: CASSQDPKRGNTGELFF. CDR3 coding DNA: TGCGCCAGCAGCCAAGATCCGAAGCGGGGTAACACCGGGGAGCTGTTTTTT.

The chain combines TRBV5-1 with TRBJ1-2, with 7 bases that match TRBD1. The CDR3 totals 14 residues. From germline, CDR1 is SGHRS and CDR2 YFSETQ. V dropped 4 bases and J dropped 5; count of bases not matched to a gene: 8. The CDR3 region is CASSVGTAAYGYTF. CDR3 nucleotide sequence: TGCGCCAGCAGCGTCGGGACAGCGGCTTATGGCTACACCTTC.

Only one count was recorded for this clone. The CDR3 bases are TGTGCCAGCAGTGAATGGGGTAGCGGGGGGGACGAGCAGTACTTC. Encoded protein: CASSEWGSGGDEQYF. This chain connects TRBV2 to TRBJ2-7; TRBD2 aligns across 11 bases. The CDR3 has 15 residues. V dropped 2 bases and J dropped 5; count of bases not matched to a gene: 5. Germline-derived CDR1 and CDR2 are SNHLY and FYNNEI. Supplemented by reference TRBV2 and TRBJ2-7, the full variable domain reads EPEVTQTPSHQVTQMGQEVILRCVPISNHLYFYWYRQILGQKVEFLVSFYNNEISEKSEIFDDQFSVERPDGSNFTLKIRSTKLEDSAMYFCASSEWGSGGDEQYFGPGTRLTVT.

The chain has TRBV5-4 and TRBJ1-2, with 7 bases matching TRBD1. The CDR3 is 13 residues long. Germline-derived CDR1 and CDR2 are SGHNT and YYREEE (reference sequence). Losses at the gene ends were 3 bases for V and 2 bases for J; bases not matched to a gene: 1. CDR3 DNA: TGTGCCAGCAGCTCGACAGGGAACTATGGCTACACCTTC. Amino acid sequence: CASSSTGNYGYTF.

The chain employs TRBV18 and TRBJ2-2; 9 bases fit TRBD1. The germline V gene has CDR1 KGHSH and CDR2 LQKENI. The CDR3 contains 16 residues. V lost 6 bases, J lost 7 bases, and 12 bases stayed unmatched. CDR3 in amino acids: CASSQPGQGTSGELFF. CDR3 nucleotide sequence: TGTGCCAGCTCCCAACCGGGACAGGGAACGAGCGGGGAGCTGTTTTTT.

The CDR3 bases are TGCGCCAGCAGTGAGTGGATAGCGGGGCAAGAGACCCAGTACTTC. This sequence encodes CASSEWIAGQETQYF. This sequence joins TRBV10-2 and TRBJ2-5, with TRBD2 matching 8 bases. J lost 2 bases, V lost 1 base, and 3 bases had no gene match. The CDR3 totals 15 residues. Germline-derived CDR1 and CDR2 are WSHSY and SAAADI.

The chain uses TRBV19 and TRBJ1-2; tentatively, D is TRBD1 (6 bases). The CDR3 contains 15 residues. V lost 7 bases, J lost 3 bases, and 18 bases lay in between. Germline V gives CDR1 LNHDA, CDR2 SQIVND (reference sequence). The CDR3 DNA is TGTGCCAGTAAAAACAGGGAATCTTTTTACTATGGCTACACCTTC. Its translation: CASKNRESFYYGYTF.

The chain links TRBV19 to TRBJ1-6; D unclear. The CDR3 is 13 amino acids. Trimming left V 6 bases short and J 8 bases short, with 11 bases between. Germline values: CDR1 LNHDA, CDR2 SQIVND (reference sequence). CDR3 bases: TGTGCCAGTAGCCAGAGGTTCGATTCACCCCTCCACTTT. Protein: CASSQRFDSPLHF.

The chain uses TRBV3-1 (or the pseudogene TRBV3-2) and TRBJ1-2; D ambiguous. Germline V gives CDR1 LGHDT, CDR2 YNNKEL (reference sequence). V was trimmed by 10 bases and J by 8 bases, leaving 11 bases between them. The CDR3 is made up of 10 amino acids. The CDR3 loop reads CATSGIGYTF. The CDR3, as DNA: TGTGCCACCTCCGGGATCGGCTACACCTTC.

V is TRBV4-1 and J is TRBJ2-7, with 7 bases fitting TRBD2. The trim removed 1 base at V and 0 bases at J, leaving 6 bases unmatched. The V gene's germline CDR1 is MGHRA and CDR2 YSYEKL. There are 16 residues in the CDR3. For the CDR3, the DNA is TGCGCCAGCAGCCAAGTGGTCCCTAGCGGCTCCTACGAGCAGTACTTC. Translated: CASSQVVPSGSYEQYF.

The chain combines TRBV12-3 or TRBV12-4 with TRBJ1-1; D is unclear. There are 13 residues in the CDR3. V was trimmed by 5 bases and J by 5 bases, leaving 12 bases between them. CDR3 coding DNA: TGTGCCAGCAGTGCTGCACCGACTACTGAAGCTTTCTTT. Encoded protein: CASSAAPTTEAFF.

The rearrangement links TRBV7-8 to TRBJ1-2; 9 bases agree with TRBD1. The CDR3 has 14 amino acids. V trimming: 4 bases; J trimming: 0 bases; junction bases outside the gene matches: 0. Germline V gene lookup returns CDR1 SGHVS and CDR2 FQNEAQ. The CDR3 loop is CASSWDRANYGYTF. CDR3 in DNA: TGTGCCAGCAGCTGGGACAGGGCTAACTATGGCTACACCTTC.

The chain carries TRBV15 and TRBJ2-5, with 10 nucleotides matching TRBD2. Germline V CDR1 and CDR2: LNHNV, YYDKDF (reference sequence). The CDR3 has 16 amino acids. V shed 2 bases and J 5 bases; nucleotides not matched to a gene: 8. CDR3 sequence reads: CATSRPSGGRGETQYF. The CDR3 DNA reads TGTGCCACCAGCAGACCTAGCGGGGGCCGGGGGGAGACCCAGTACTTC.

The V call is TRBV19, the J call TRBJ1-6; 10 bases are shared with TRBD1. V was clipped by 5 bases and J by 5 bases; unmatched bases: 6. The V gene's germline CDR1 is LNHDA and CDR2 SQIVND (reference sequence). CDR3 length: 16 amino acids. CDR3 amino acids: CASSQRGQGNNSPLHF. Here the CDR3 DNA reads TGTGCCAGTAGTCAACGGGGACAGGGGAATAATTCACCCCTCCACTTT.

The chain links TRBV28 to TRBJ1-5; D gene uncertain. Trimming stripped 0 bases from V and 0 bases from J, with 9 bases between. The CDR3 has 16 residues. The germline V gene has CDR1 MDHEN and CDR2 SYDVKM. The CDR3 reads CASSLWADYSNQPQHF. CDR3 DNA: TGTGCCAGCAGTTTATGGGCCGATTATAGCAATCAGCCCCAGCATTTT.